These 23 T cell receptor beta chains came from one sample sequenced in a study of human T cells and chemical hapten exposure. Sample time point: healthy volunteer bleed at 6 weeks. The starting material, unfractionated whole blood, was used for total RNA extraction. MiXCR, run by TCRdb on the RACE reads, gives a single entry per CDR3 protein. The profile shows 30,000 to 40,000 distinct CDR3 sequences, 5.5% of them singletons. Sequences were obtained from whole blood. Receptors were obtained from a human donor in good health. Some clones in this sample may be carry-over from other donors' samples.

The CDR3, as DNA: TGTGCCAGCAGAACAGGGGGCGACTATGGCTACACCTTC. Amino acid sequence: CASRTGGDYGYTF. The J gene is TRBJ1-2, the V gene TRBV28, with 9 bases that match TRBD1. The CDR3 loop spans 13 amino acids. The germline CDR1 and CDR2 sequences are MDHEN and SYDVKM. Germline trimming cut 6 bases from V and 3 bases from J; bases unmatched to any gene: 2.

This clonotype was counted a few times. The V call is TRBV5-1, the J call TRBJ1-1; TRBD1 might be the D (6 bases). This CDR3 spans 14 amino acids. Trimming removed 3 bases from V and 7 bases from J, with 16 bases in between. CDR1 and CDR2 (germline): SGHRS, YFSETQ. CDR3 sequence reads: CASSSPPGQIEAFF. The CDR3 DNA reads as TGCGCCAGCAGCTCCCCTCCCGGACAGATTGAAGCTTTCTTT.

In this sample, this clonotype turned up many times. V usage is TRBV12-3 or TRBV12-4 and J usage is TRBJ2-1; D is unresolved. The CDR3 consists of 13 residues. Trimming cost V 6 bases and J 5 bases, with 11 bases left between them. The CDR3 DNA sequence: TGTGCCAGCAGCCGAAGGGTTGACAATGAGCAGTTCTTC. Protein sequence: CASSRRVDNEQFF.

This clonotype was recorded many times. The chain links TRBV6-5 to TRBJ1-2; 8 positions match TRBD1. V trimming: 7 bases; J trimming: 2 bases; junction bases outside the gene matches: 3. The CDR3 length is 13 residues. Germline CDR1 reads MNHEY; CDR2 reads SVGAGI. The CDR3 sequence: CASNGQGNYGYTF. CDR3 DNA sequence: TGTGCCAGCAATGGACAGGGAAACTATGGCTACACCTTC.

The chain carries TRBV25-1 and TRBJ2-2; D ambiguous. The CDR3 spans 15 residues. Trimming removed 6 bases from V and 1 base from J, with 12 bases in between. The germline V gene encodes CDR1 MGHDK and CDR2 SYGVNS. For the CDR3, the DNA is TGTGCCAGCAGCCCCCGCGAGTGGAACACCGGGGAGCTGTTTTTT. This codes for CASSPREWNTGELFF.

This sequence joins TRBV5-1 and TRBJ2-7; a weak D match, TRBD1 (6 bases). The CDR3 length is 15 residues. Looked up from germline, CDR1 is SGHRS and CDR2 is YFSETQ. The V end was cut by 3 bases, the J end by 5 bases, with 18 bases between. The DNA for the CDR3 is TGCGCCAGCAGCTCCCTGCAGGGGCAGAGGAACGAGCAGTACTTC. Translated: CASSSLQGQRNEQYF. Looking up the rest from reference TRBV5-1 and TRBJ2-7 gives the full variable domain: KAGVTQTPRYLIKTRGQQVTLSCSPISGHRSVSWYQQTPGQGLQFLFEYFSETQRNKGNFPGRFSGRQFSNSRSEMNVSTLELGDSALYLCASSSLQGQRNEQYFGPGTRLTVT.

In this sample, this clonotype turned up a few times. One junction end does not reproduce the germline sequence, and a read error may be involved. V is TRBV7-2 and J is TRBJ1-2; 9 nucleotides line up with TRBD1. From germline, CDR1 is SGHTA and CDR2 FQGNSA. The CDR3 covers 15 residues. The CDR3 nucleotides are TGTGTCAGCCGTACTTGGGACAGGGATGGCTATGGCTACACCTTC. It encodes CVSRTWDRDGYGYTF.

This clonotype has a count of ten or more. The V and J genes are TRBV7-9 and TRBJ1-2, with 10 bases fitting TRBD1. Germline values: CDR1 SEHNR, CDR2 FQNEAQ (reference sequence). The CDR3 has 18 residues. V lost 2 bases, J lost 4 bases, and 13 bases stayed unmatched. DNA of the CDR3: TGTGCCAGCAGCTTACACTCCGGGACAGGGGCCGCGTCCTATGGCTACACCTTC. It translates to CASSLHSGTGAASYGYTF.

This clonotype was found many times. The V call is TRBV12-3 or TRBV12-4, the J call TRBJ1-6, with D uncertain. V gave up 3 bases and J gave up 3 bases, with 18 bases separating them. CDR3 length: 18 residues. CDR3 DNA sequence: TGTGCCAGCAGTTTCGGACCCGAAAAAAATGGCTATAATTCACCCCTCCACTTT. Translated, it gives CASSFGPEKNGYNSPLHF.

This chain joins TRBV6-5 and TRBJ2-3, with unresolved D. Germline CDR1 reads MNHEY; CDR2 reads SVGAGI. V lost 0 bases and J 6 bases, leaving 10 bases between the germline ends. The CDR3 is 14 residues long. CDR3 nucleotide sequence: TGTGCCAGCAGTTACTCGAGCGCGAGGGATACGCAGTATTTT. Translation gives CASSYSSARDTQYF.

In this sample, this clonotype turned up many times. The rearrangement joins TRBV10-2 to TRBJ1-5, with D hard to call. Germline assignment: CDR1 WSHSY and CDR2 SAAADI. CDR3 length: 12 amino acids. Trimming left V 4 bases short and J 4 bases short, with 5 bases between. The CDR3 nucleotides read TGCGCCAGCAGTGCCCTAAATCAGCCCCAGCATTTT. It is translated as CASSALNQPQHF.

This clonotype was detected only a few times. This chain joins TRBV12-3 or TRBV12-4 and TRBJ1-1; a weak D match, TRBD1 (6 bases). V lost 6 bases and J lost 5, with 10 bases in between. This CDR3 has 12 amino acids. Here the CDR3 reads CASRQGPTEAFF. The CDR3 region has the DNA TGTGCCAGCAGACAGGGACCAACTGAAGCTTTCTTT.

The sample holds many counts of this clonotype. The chain has TRBV5-1 and TRBJ2-4; a possible D gene is TRBD2 (7 bases). CDR1 and CDR2 (germline): SGHRS, YFSETQ. This CDR3 comprises 16 residues. Trimming pared 4 bases from V and 3 bases from J, leaving 17 bases between. In nucleotides, the CDR3 is TGCGCCAGCAGCACAACCTACAGGGAGGGCAAAAACATTCAGTACTTC. Its translation: CASSTTYREGKNIQYF.

This clonotype occurred many times. The J gene is TRBJ2-3, the V gene TRBV3-1; a possible D gene is TRBD2 (6 bases). In germline, CDR1 is LGHDT, CDR2 YNNKEL (reference sequence). Trimming left V 8 bases short and J 5 bases short, with 17 bases between. CDR3 length equals 14 residues. The CDR3 region is CASRPRGSGDTQYF. As DNA, the CDR3 is TGTGCCAGCCGGCCGCGGGGTAGCGGAGATACGCAGTATTTT.

This clonotype was seen repeatedly, ten times or more. This sequence joins TRBV11-3 and TRBJ2-1; D ambiguous. Deletions cut 2 bases from V and 6 bases from J, with 8 bases between. Per the germline V gene, CDR1 is SGHNT and CDR2 is YENEEA. The CDR3 totals 13 residues. DNA of the CDR3: TGTGCCAGCAGCTTATATAACGGCAATGAGCAGTTCTTC. The encoded protein is CASSLYNGNEQFF.

This clonotype was recorded a few times. The CDR3 protein is CASSFWTGEKLFF. CDR3 sequence (DNA): TGTGCCAGCAGTTTTTGGACAGGGGAAAAACTGTTTTTT. The chain is built from TRBV27 and TRBJ1-4; 8 bases agree with TRBD1. Germline CDR1 MNHEY, CDR2 SMNVEV (reference sequence). The CDR3 totals 13 residues. J gave up 8 bases and V 3 bases, and 2 bases lay outside the gene matches.

This clonotype has at least ten counts. This sequence joins TRBV7-6 and TRBJ1-6, with TRBD1 as a possible D gene (5 bases). CDR1 SGHVS and CDR2 FNYEAQ come from the germline V gene. CDR3 length: 13 residues. Trimming took off 1 base at V and 9 bases at J, with 7 bases between the two ends. The chain's CDR3 is CASSLVGGSPLHF. The CDR3 DNA is TGTGCCAGCAGCTTAGTGGGGGGTTCACCCCTCCACTTT.

This clonotype was observed at least ten times. This chain joins TRBV7-9 and TRBJ1-1; D gene uncertain. Germline values: CDR1 SEHNR, CDR2 FQNEAQ (reference sequence). V lost 3 bases to trimming and J lost 1 base, with 9 bases between them. The length of the CDR3 is 14 residues. As DNA, the CDR3 is TGTGCCAGCAGCTTCACGGCCCCGAACACTGAAGCTTTCTTT. Its translation is CASSFTAPNTEAFF. The full variable domain, in which reference TRBV7-9 and TRBJ1-1 provide the parts outside the CDR3, is DTGVSQNPRHKITKRGQNVTFRCDPISEHNRLYWYRQTLGQGPEFLTYFQNEAQLEKSRLLSDRFSAERPKGSFSTLEIQRTEQGDSAMYLCASSFTAPNTEAFFGQGTRLTVV.

In its sample, this clonotype was seen many times. The chain recombines TRBV10-2 with TRBJ2-3; D gene unclear. Trimming pared 3 bases from V and 0 bases from J, leaving 13 bases between. CDR1 and CDR2 from the germline V gene are WSHSY and SAAADI. This CDR3 contains 16 residues. The CDR3 region has the DNA TGCGCCAGCAGTGAACCCCGGGCCGCTAGCACAGATACGCAGTATTTT. Amino acid sequence: CASSEPRAASTDTQYF.

At least ten counts were recorded for this clonotype. CDR3 protein: CASSLFGRDIAEAFF. CDR3 nucleotide sequence: TGTGCCAGCAGTTTATTTGGCAGGGATATCGCTGAAGCTTTCTTT. The chain has TRBV27 and TRBJ1-1, with D tentatively TRBD1 (5 bases). There are 15 residues in the CDR3. Germline CDR1 is MNHEY and CDR2 is SMNVEV (reference sequence). V was shortened by 1 base and J by 6 bases, with 15 bases between the two germline ends.

This clonotype was seen many times. This chain joins TRBV6-5 and TRBJ2-1; 7 bases line up with TRBD1. The CDR3 contains 15 residues. Looked up from germline, CDR1 is MNHEY and CDR2 is SVGAGI. V lost 7 bases to trimming and J lost 8 bases; unmatched junction nucleotides: 14. CDR3 in amino acids: CASTLSGRDSDEQFF. CDR3 DNA sequence: TGTGCCAGCACCCTATCGGGACGGGACAGCGATGAGCAGTTCTTC.

This clonotype has a handful of counts. The J gene is TRBJ2-1, the V gene TRBV12-2. TRBV12-2 is a listed pseudogene. The CDR3 totals 19 residues. The CDR3 is CASRLALRIATGTVNEQFF. DNA for the CDR3: TGTGCAAGTCGCTTAGCGCTGAGGATCGCCACCGGAACGGTCAATGAGCAGTTCTTC.

This clonotype occurred many times. This rearrangement joins TRBV28 to TRBJ1-1, with TRBD1 identical over 7 bases. Losses at the gene ends were 3 bases for V and 1 base for J; bases not matched to a gene: 5. This CDR3 has 15 amino acids. Germline loops: CDR1 MDHEN, CDR2 SYDVKM. The CDR3 DNA sequence: TGTGCCAGCAGTTTTTGGGGACAGAAGAACACTGAAGCTTTCTTT. Translating gives CASSFWGQKNTEAFF. The full variable domain, completed using reference TRBV28 and TRBJ1-1, is DVKVTQSSRYLVKRTGEKVFLECVQDMDHENMFWYRQDPGLGLRLIYFSYDVKMKEKGDIPEGYSVSREKKERFSLILESASTNQTSMYLCASSFWGQKNTEAFFGQGTRLTVV.